This record concerns one TCR beta chain sequence. This entry is derived from a study of blood T cell repertoires in COVID-19. Turning to the study itself: Acute-phase and convalescent COVID-19 samples originated in the United States, Italy and Spain. PBMCs, B-cell-depleted T cells, or T cells provided the cDNA or gDNA that made up the material.

The Seattle site enrolled patients during active infection and followed them longitudinally. Original analysis: Quantification of nucleated cells was approximated via reference gene primer amplification. Clones were read by immunoSEQ multiplex PCR, and TCRdb kept only the in-frame ones, dropping some. V, J and clone size are those of that table, while D and trimming were read from the DNA. The data show around 180,000 clones, about 81% seen once. CDR1 is SGHAT and CDR2 is FQNNGV in the germline V gene. The CDR3 is 14 amino acids. V was shortened by 7 bases and J by 1 base, with 10 bases between the two germline ends.

The chain recombines TRBV11-2 with TRBJ2-2; D unclear. The receptor was isolated from a woman aged 80 or over with COVID-19, enrolled during active disease. Sequencing was carried out using peripheral blood. Here the CDR3 DNA reads TGTGCCAGCAACCTACAGCAGAACACCGGGGAGCTGTTTTTT. Translation: CASNLQQNTGELFF. Looking up the rest from reference TRBV11-2 and TRBJ2-2 gives the full variable domain: EAGVAQSPRYKIIEKRQSVAFWCNPISGHATLYWYQQILGQGPKLLIQFQNNGVVDDSQLPKDRFSAERLKGVDSTLKIQPAKLEDSAVYLCASNLQQNTGELFFGEGSRLTVL.